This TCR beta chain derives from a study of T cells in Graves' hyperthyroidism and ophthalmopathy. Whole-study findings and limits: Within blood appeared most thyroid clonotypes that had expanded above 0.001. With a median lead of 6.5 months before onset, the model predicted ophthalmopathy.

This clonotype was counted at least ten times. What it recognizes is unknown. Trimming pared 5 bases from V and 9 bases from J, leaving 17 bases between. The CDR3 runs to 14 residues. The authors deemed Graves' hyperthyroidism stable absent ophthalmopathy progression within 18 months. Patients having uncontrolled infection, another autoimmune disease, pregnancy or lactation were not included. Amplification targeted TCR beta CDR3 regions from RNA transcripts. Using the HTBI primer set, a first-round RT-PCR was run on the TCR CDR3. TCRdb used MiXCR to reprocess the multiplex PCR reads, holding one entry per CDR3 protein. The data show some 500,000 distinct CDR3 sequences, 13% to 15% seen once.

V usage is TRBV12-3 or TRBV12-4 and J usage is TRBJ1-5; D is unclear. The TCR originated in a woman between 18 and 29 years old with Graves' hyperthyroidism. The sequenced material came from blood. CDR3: CASSTSASSGPQHF. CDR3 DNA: TGTGCCAGCAGTACCTCGGCGTCGTCGGGGCCCCAGCATTTT.